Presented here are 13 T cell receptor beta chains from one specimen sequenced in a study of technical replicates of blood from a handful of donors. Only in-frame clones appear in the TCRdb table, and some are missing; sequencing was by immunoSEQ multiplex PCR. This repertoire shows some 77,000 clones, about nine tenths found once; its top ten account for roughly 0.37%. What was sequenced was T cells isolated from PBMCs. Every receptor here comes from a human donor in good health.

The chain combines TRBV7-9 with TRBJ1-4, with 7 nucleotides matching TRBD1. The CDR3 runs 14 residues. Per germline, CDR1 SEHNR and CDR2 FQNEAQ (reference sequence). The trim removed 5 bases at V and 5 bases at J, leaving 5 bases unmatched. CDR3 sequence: CASSRTGANEKLFF. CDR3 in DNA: TGTGCCAGCAGCAGAACAGGGGCAAATGAAAAACTGTTTTTT.

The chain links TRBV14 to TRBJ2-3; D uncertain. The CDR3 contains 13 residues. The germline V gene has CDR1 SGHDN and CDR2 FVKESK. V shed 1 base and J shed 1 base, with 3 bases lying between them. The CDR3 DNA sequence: TGTGCCAGCAGCCAAGCCGGCACAGATACGCAGTATTTT. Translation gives CASSQAGTDTQYF.

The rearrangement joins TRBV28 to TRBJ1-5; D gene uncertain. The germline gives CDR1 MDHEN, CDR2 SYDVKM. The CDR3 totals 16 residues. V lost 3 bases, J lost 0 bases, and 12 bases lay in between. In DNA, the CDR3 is TGTGCCAGCAGTTTTCAAGTTATCTATAGCAATCAGCCCCAGCATTTT. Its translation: CASSFQVIYSNQPQHF.

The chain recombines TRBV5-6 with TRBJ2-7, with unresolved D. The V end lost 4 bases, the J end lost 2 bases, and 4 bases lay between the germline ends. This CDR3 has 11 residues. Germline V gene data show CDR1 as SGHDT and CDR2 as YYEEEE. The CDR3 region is CASSDTYEQYF. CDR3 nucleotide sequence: TGTGCCAGCAGCGACACCTACGAGCAGTACTTC.

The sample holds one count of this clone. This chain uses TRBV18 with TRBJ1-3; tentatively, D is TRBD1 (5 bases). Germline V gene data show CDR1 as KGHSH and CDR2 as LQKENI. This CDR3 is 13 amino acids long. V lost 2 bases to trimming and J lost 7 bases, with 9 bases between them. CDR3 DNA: TGTGCCAGCTCACCAGTCCGGGGGAACACCATATATTTT. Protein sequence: CASSPVRGNTIYF.

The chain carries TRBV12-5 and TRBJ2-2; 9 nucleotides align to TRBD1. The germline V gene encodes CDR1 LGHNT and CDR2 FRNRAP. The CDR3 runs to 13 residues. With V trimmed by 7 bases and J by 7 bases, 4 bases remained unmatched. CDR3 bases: TGTGCTAGTGCCGGGACAGGGTTCGGGGAGCTGTTTTTT. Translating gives CASAGTGFGELFF.

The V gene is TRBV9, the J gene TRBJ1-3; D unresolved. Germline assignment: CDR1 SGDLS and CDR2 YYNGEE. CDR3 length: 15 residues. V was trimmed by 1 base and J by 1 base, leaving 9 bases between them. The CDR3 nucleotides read TGTGCCAGCAGCGTATCTCAGGCTTCTGGAAACACCATATATTTT. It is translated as CASSVSQASGNTIYF.

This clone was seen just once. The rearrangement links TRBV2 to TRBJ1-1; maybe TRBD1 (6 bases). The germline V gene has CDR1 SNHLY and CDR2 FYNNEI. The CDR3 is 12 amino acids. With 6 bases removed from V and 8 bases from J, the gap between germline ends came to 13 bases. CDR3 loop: CASSVGGTEAFF. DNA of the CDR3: TGTGCCAGCAGCGTGGGGGGGACAGAAGCTTTCTTT.

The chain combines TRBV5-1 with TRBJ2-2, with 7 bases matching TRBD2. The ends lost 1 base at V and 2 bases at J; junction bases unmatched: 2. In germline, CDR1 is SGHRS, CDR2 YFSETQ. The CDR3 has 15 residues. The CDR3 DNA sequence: TGCGCCAGCAGCTTGAGCGGGGCAAACACCGGGGAGCTGTTTTTT. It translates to CASSLSGANTGELFF.

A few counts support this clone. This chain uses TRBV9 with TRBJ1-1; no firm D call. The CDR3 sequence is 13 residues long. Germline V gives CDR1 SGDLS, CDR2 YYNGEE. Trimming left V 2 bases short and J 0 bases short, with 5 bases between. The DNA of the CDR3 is TGTGCCAGCAGCGTGCAGGTGAACACTGAAGCTTTCTTT. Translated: CASSVQVNTEAFF.

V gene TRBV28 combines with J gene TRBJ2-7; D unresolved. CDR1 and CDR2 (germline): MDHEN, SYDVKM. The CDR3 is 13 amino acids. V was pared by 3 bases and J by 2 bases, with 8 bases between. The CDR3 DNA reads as TGTGCCAGCAGTTTTGCGCTGACCTACGAGCAGTACTTC. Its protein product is CASSFALTYEQYF.

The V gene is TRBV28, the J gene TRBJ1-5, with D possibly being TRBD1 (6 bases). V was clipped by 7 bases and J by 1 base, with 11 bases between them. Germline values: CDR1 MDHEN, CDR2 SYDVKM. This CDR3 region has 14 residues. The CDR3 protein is CASTPRGSNQPQHF. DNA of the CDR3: TGTGCCAGCACCCCTAGGGGGAGCAATCAGCCCCAGCATTTT. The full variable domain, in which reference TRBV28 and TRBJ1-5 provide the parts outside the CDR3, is DVKVTQSSRYLVKRTGEKVFLECVQDMDHENMFWYRQDPGLGLRLIYFSYDVKMKEKGDIPEGYSVSREKKERFSLILESASTNQTSMYLCASTPRGSNQPQHFGDGTRLSIL.

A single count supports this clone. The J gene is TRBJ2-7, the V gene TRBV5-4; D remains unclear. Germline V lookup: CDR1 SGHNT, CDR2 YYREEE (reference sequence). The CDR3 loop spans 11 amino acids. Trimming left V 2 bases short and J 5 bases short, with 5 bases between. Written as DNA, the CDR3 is TGTGCCAGCAGCTTTTATGACGAGCAGTACTTC. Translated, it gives CASSFYDEQYF.